This TCR beta chain came from a study of identical twins. The CDR3 is made up of 15 amino acids. V gave up 5 bases and J gave up 5 bases, with 18 bases separating them. Germline V gives CDR1 SGHAT, CDR2 FQNNGV. Study results and caveats: Out-of-frame alpha sequences shared by twins showed excess low generation probability. Modelling underestimated the level of out-of-frame TCR alpha sharing observed in monozygotic twins.

This clonotype was observed a handful of times. Its matching antigen is unknown. TCRdb reanalysed the 5' RACE reads using MiXCR and keeps one entry per CDR3 protein. The sample holds around 470,000 distinct CDR3 sequences; 13% to 15% are singletons and the top ten take 0.4% to 0.55%. A further study also used this sample, focusing on yellow fever vaccine responses in identical twins.

This clonotype originated in a woman under 30 in good health. The chain links TRBV11-2 to TRBJ2-5, with D maybe TRBD2 (6 bases). The sequencing sample was made of CD4+ T cells sorted from blood. The CDR3 sequence is CASSNSRGLGETQYF. CDR3 nucleotides: TGTGCCAGCAGCAACTCGCGGGGACTCGGTGAGACCCAGTACTTC.